These 17 T cell receptor beta chains came from one sample sequenced in a study of T cell responses to AZD1222 COVID-19 vaccine. Here immunoSEQ multiplex PCR was the method, and the copy in TCRdb shows in-frame clones only, minus some. This sample yields 80,000 to 100,000 clones, of which 80% to 90% are seen a single time; 5% to 7.5% belongs to the top ten. The material was peripheral blood, obtained on day 0 of AZD1222 vaccination. All receptors derive from an adult in good health.

The gene calls are TRBV20-1 and TRBJ2-1, with D hard to call. With 3 bases removed from V and 4 bases from J, the gap between germline ends came to 4 bases. CDR1 and CDR2 from the germline V gene are DFQATT and SNEGSKA (reference sequence). The CDR3 runs to 11 residues. The CDR3 region has the DNA TGCAGTGCTAGTCGGTACAATGAGCAGTTCTTC. Translating gives CSASRYNEQFF.

The rearrangement uses TRBV2 and TRBJ2-5, with a tentative D call TRBD1 (6 bases). The ends were cut back, 8 bases at V and 2 bases at J, with 15 bases in the middle. The germline V gene has CDR1 SNHLY and CDR2 FYNNEI. CDR3 length: 14 residues. The CDR3 DNA sequence: TGTGCCAGCTCAGGGGCCTATCCACAAGAGACCCAGTACTTC. It encodes CASSGAYPQETQYF.

The chain combines TRBV2 with TRBJ1-2; no definite D call. Germline V lookup: CDR1 SNHLY, CDR2 FYNNEI. The CDR3 length is 13 residues. Trimming shortened V by 2 bases and J by 2 bases, and 6 bases separated the two germline ends. The CDR3 loop is CASSEQINYGYTF. The CDR3 nucleotides are TGTGCCAGCAGTGAACAGATAAACTATGGCTACACCTTC.

The gene calls are TRBV4-3 and TRBJ2-7; TRBD2 might be the D (6 bases). CDR1 is LGHNA, CDR2 YSLEER, per germline. Trimming stripped 2 bases from V and 3 bases from J, with 23 bases between. CDR3 length: 18 residues. CDR3 in amino acids: CASSQFLSGRDGLYEQYF. The CDR3 nucleotides read TGCGCCAGCAGCCAATTCCTAAGTGGGCGGGACGGACTCTACGAGCAGTACTTC.

This chain uses TRBV12-5 with TRBJ1-6; D ambiguous. The CDR3 length is 12 residues. Per the germline V gene, CDR1 is LGHNT and CDR2 is FRNRAP. Between the trimmed V and J ends, which lost 6 bases and 9 bases, there was a span of 9 bases. Here the CDR3 reads CASGVDVSPLHF. In nucleotides, the CDR3 is TGTGCTAGTGGGGTCGACGTTTCACCCCTCCACTTT. Complete variable domain (other parts from reference TRBV12-5 and TRBJ1-6): DARVTQTPRHKVTEMGQEVTMRCQPILGHNTVFWYRQTMMQGLELLAYFRNRAPLDDSGMPKDRFSAEMPDATLATLKIQPSEPRDSAVYFCASGVDVSPLHFGNGTRLTVT.

This chain connects TRBV18 to TRBJ1-6, with 7 bases fitting TRBD1. The J segment lost 8 bases and the V segment lost 6 bases, leaving 4 bases of the junction unmatched. The germline V gene has CDR1 KGHSH and CDR2 LQKENI. There are 13 residues in the CDR3. In nucleotides, the CDR3 is TGTGCCAGCTCGCCTCAGGGGGATTCACCCCTCCACTTT. Its translation: CASSPQGDSPLHF.

The rearrangement links TRBV5-6 to TRBJ1-3; no clear D. V lost 0 bases, J lost 4 bases, and 8 bases lay in between. This CDR3 has 14 residues. Germline CDR1 and CDR2: SGHDT and YYEEEE. CDR3 region: CASSLGGSGNTIYF. The CDR3 bases are TGTGCCAGCAGCTTGGGGGGTTCAGGAAACACCATATATTTT.

The gene calls are TRBV5-1 and TRBJ2-5; D possibly matches TRBD1 or TRBD2 (5 bases each). V was shortened by 4 bases and J by 4 bases, with 11 bases between the two germline ends. Germline V gives CDR1 SGHRS, CDR2 YFSETQ. This CDR3 has 13 residues. The CDR3 is CASSPGGGETQYF. In nucleotides, the CDR3 is TGCGCCAGCAGCCCGGGTGGGGGAGAGACCCAGTACTTC.

This rearrangement joins TRBV11-3 to TRBJ2-7; no clear D gene. V was shortened by 3 bases and J by 4 bases, with 7 bases between the two germline ends. The CDR3 length is 12 residues. The germline V gene encodes CDR1 SGHNT and CDR2 YENEEA. The chain's CDR3 is CASSLKRYEQYF. The CDR3 DNA is TGTGCCAGCAGCTTGAAGCGATACGAGCAGTACTTC.

The gene calls are TRBV19 and TRBJ1-5; TRBD1 might be the D (5 bases). Germline V lookup: CDR1 LNHDA, CDR2 SQIVND (reference sequence). Trimming took off 3 bases at V and 0 bases at J, with 15 bases between the two ends. The length of the CDR3 is 17 residues. Written as DNA, the CDR3 is TGTGCCAGTAGTATTGGCCTTGGGAGGGGTAGCAATCAGCCCCAGCATTTT. It yields the protein CASSIGLGRGSNQPQHF. Complete variable domain (other parts from reference TRBV19 and TRBJ1-5): DGGITQSPKYLFRKEGQNVTLSCEQNLNHDAMYWYRQDPGQGLRLIYYSQIVNDFQKGDIAEGYSVSREKKESFPLTVTSAQKNPTAFYLCASSIGLGRGSNQPQHFGDGTRLSIL.

V is TRBV7-6 and J is TRBJ1-4; no clear D gene. This CDR3 contains 16 residues. Germline V CDR1 and CDR2: SGHVS, FNYEAQ. The germline V and J ends were trimmed by 1 base and 5 bases, with 14 bases remaining between them. As DNA, the CDR3 is TGTGCCAGCAGCTTAGGACCGGTGGGCACCAATGAAAAACTGTTTTTT. This gives the protein CASSLGPVGTNEKLFF.

This clone was recorded only once. The rearrangement uses TRBV6-2 or TRBV6-3 and TRBJ1-1, with a possible D match to TRBD1 (6 bases). Trimming cost V 3 bases and J 1 base, with 12 bases left between them. CDR1 is MNHEY and CDR2 is SVGEGT in the germline V gene. The CDR3 is 15 residues long. In DNA form, the CDR3 reads TGTGCCAGCAGTTATGGGGGGGCAGAGAACACTGAAGCTTTCTTT. This translates into CASSYGGAENTEAFF.

As for this clone: Other DNA sequences in this specimen translate into the identical CDR3. V is TRBV29-1 and J is TRBJ2-2, with D possibly being TRBD2 (7 bases). The V gene lost 3 bases and the J gene lost 0 bases, with 11 bases spanning the gap. The CDR3 covers 15 residues. Germline lookup yields CDR1 SQVTM and CDR2 ANQGSEA. CDR3 amino acids: CSVDPGGANTGELFF. CDR3 DNA: TGCAGCGTTGACCCGGGGGGCGCGAACACCGGGGAGCTGTTTTTT.

The chain combines TRBV9 with TRBJ2-1; 7 bases map to TRBD1. This CDR3 comprises 17 residues. The V gene end was trimmed by 2 bases and the J gene end by 2 bases; junction bases not matched to a gene: 10. Germline V gene lookup returns CDR1 SGDLS and CDR2 YYNGEE. The CDR3 coding sequence is TGTGCCAGCAGCGTCTCAGACAGGGCCATGCCCTACAATGAGCAGTTCTTC. Its translation is CASSVSDRAMPYNEQFF.

The chain carries TRBV16 and TRBJ1-4; D call uncertain. Trimming removed 3 bases at V and 7 bases at J, with 21 bases between. This CDR3 contains 17 residues. Germline V lookup: CDR1 KGHSY, CDR2 FQNENV. This CDR3 is CASSHPSDVPPGEKLFF. The CDR3 DNA is TGTGCCAGCAGCCATCCCTCTGACGTTCCCCCTGGTGAAAAACTGTTTTTT.

This chain uses TRBV5-5 with TRBJ1-2, with 8 bases identical to TRBD1. The V gene end was trimmed by 0 bases and the J gene end by 0 bases; junction bases not matched to a gene: 10. Germline V CDR1 and CDR2: SGHKS, YYEKEE (reference sequence). This CDR3 spans 18 amino acids. The chain's CDR3 is CASSLVANRGAANYGYTF. The CDR3 coding sequence is TGTGCCAGCAGCTTGGTGGCAAACAGGGGGGCGGCTAACTATGGCTACACCTTC.

The chain has TRBV7-6 and TRBJ2-3; TRBD2 agrees at 9 bases. This CDR3 has 21 residues. Germline V gene data show CDR1 as SGHVS and CDR2 as FNYEAQ. The J segment lost 0 bases and the V segment lost 0 bases, leaving 16 bases of the junction unmatched. CDR3 residues: CASSLAARGGDLWRSTDTQYF. CDR3 DNA: TGTGCCAGCAGCTTAGCCGCCCGCGGGGGGGACCTTTGGAGGAGCACAGATACGCAGTATTTT.